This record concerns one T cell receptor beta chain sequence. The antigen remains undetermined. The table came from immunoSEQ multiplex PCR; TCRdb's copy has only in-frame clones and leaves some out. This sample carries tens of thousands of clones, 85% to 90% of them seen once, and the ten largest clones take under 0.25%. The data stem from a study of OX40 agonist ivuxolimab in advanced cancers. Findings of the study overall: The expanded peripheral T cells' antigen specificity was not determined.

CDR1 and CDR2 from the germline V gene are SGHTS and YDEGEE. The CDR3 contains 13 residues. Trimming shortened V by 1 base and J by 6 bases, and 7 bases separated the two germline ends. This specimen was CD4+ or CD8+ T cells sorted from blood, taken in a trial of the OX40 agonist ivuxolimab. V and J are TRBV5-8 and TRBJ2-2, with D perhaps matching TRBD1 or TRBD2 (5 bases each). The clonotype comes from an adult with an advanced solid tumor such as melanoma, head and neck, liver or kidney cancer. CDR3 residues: CASSLLGPGELFF. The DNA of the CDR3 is TGTGCCAGCAGCTTGTTGGGACCCGGGGAGCTGTTTTTT.